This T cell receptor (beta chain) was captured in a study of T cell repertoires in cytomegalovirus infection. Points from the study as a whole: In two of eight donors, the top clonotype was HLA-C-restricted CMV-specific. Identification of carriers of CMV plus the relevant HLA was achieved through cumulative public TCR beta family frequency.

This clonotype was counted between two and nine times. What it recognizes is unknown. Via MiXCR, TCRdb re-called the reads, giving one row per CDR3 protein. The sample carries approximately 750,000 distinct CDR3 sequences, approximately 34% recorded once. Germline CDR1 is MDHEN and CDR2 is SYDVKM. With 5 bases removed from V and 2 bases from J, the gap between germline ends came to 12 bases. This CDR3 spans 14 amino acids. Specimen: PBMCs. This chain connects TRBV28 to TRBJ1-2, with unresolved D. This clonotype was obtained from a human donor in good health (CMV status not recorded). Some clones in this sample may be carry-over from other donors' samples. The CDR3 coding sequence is TGTGCCAGCAGTCCCTGGGCGGACAACTATGGCTACACCTTC. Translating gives CASSPWADNYGYTF.